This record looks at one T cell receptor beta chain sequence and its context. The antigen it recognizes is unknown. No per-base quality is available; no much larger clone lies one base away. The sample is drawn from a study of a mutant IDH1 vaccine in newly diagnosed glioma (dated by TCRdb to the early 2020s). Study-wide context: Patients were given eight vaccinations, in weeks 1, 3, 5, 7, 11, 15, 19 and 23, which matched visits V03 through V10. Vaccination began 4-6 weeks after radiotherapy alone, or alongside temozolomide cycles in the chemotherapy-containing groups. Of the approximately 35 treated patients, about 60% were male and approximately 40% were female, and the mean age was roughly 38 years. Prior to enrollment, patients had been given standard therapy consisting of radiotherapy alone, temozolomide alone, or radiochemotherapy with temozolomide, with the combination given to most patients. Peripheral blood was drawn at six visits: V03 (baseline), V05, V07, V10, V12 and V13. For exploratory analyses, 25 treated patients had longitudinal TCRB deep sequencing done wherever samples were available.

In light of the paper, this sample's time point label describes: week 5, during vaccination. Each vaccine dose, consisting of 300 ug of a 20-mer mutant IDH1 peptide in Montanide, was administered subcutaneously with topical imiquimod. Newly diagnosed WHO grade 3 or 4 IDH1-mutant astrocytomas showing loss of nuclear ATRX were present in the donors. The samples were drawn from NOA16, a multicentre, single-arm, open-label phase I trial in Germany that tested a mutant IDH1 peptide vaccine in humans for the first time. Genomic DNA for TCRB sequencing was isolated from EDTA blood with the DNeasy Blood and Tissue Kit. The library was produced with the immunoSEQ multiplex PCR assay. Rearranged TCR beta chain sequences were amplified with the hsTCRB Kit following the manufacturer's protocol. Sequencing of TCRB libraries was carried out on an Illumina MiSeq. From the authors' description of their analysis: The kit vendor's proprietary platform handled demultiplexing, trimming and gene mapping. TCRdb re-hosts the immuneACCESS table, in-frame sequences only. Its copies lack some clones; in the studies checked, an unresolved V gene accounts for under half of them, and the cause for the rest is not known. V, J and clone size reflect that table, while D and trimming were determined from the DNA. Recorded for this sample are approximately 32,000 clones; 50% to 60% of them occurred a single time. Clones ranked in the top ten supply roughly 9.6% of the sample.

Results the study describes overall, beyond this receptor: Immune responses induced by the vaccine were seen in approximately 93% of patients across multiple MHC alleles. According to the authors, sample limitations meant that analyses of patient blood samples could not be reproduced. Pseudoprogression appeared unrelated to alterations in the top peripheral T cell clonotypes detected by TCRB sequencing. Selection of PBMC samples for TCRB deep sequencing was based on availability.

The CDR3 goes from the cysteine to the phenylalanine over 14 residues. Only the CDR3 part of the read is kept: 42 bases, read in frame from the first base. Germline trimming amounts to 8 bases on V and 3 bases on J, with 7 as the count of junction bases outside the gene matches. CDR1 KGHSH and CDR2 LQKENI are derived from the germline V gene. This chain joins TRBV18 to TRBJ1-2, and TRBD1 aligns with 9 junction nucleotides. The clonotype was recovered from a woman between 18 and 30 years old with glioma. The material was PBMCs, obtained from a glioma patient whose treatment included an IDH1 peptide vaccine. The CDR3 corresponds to CASTTRTGDYGYTF. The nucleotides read TGTGCCAGCACGACTCGGACAGGGGACTATGGCTACACCTTC.